These 23 T cell receptor beta chains share one sample of origin, sequenced in a study of response to subunit inactivated influenza vaccine (dated by TCRdb to the late 2010s). To prepare the library, RT-PCR was applied. Sequencing took place on an Illumina HiSeq 2500. TCRdb reanalyzed the raw reads on its own, using fastp at Q25 for trimming and MiXCR for clone calling, and kept in-frame beta chains. Rows are unified per CDR3 protein, each entry keeping the most common DNA and genes. In all, the sample holds about 780,000 distinct CDR3 sequences, and 18% of those were seen once. The ten top clones hold around 9.9% of the sample. Sequenced here: PBMCs from blood, sampled roughly 5 days after vaccination. The receptor source for this set is a man aged 50-59 years who received an inactivated influenza vaccine. Donor details come from another sample of the same person, matched by shared clones.

This sequence joins TRBV7-2 and TRBJ2-2; 10 bases fit TRBD2. V shed 2 bases, J shed 3 bases, and the junction held 6 bases outside the gene matches. Per the germline V gene, CDR1 is SGHTA and CDR2 is FQGNSA. The CDR3 consists of 17 residues. In nucleotides, the CDR3 is TGTGCCAGCAGCTTAACGGCTCTAGCGGGAGACACCGGGGAGCTGTTTTTT. Translating it yields CASSLTALAGDTGELFF.

The rearrangement joins TRBV20-1 to TRBJ2-7; 10 nucleotides match TRBD2. CDR1 and CDR2 (germline): DFQATT, SNEGSKA (reference sequence). V shed 0 bases, J shed 2 bases, and the junction held 13 bases outside the gene matches. This CDR3 comprises 18 residues. The CDR3 is CSARDRLAGALRTYEQYF. In nucleotides, the CDR3 is TGCAGTGCTAGAGACCGCCTAGCGGGAGCCCTACGAACCTACGAGCAGTACTTC.

This clonotype was observed many times. The V gene is TRBV12-3 or TRBV12-4, the J gene TRBJ2-3, with 11 bases lining up with TRBD2. This CDR3 has 15 residues. The V segment lost 1 base and the J segment 4 bases; nucleotides outside the gene matches: 1. The DNA for the CDR3 is TGTGCCAGCAGTTTAGGTAGCGGGAGGGCAGATACGCAGTATTTT. Translated: CASSLGSGRADTQYF.

This chain connects TRBV7-9 to TRBJ2-7, with 7 bases lining up with TRBD2. The germline CDR1 and CDR2 sequences are SEHNR and FQNEAQ (reference sequence). V was pared by 4 bases and J by 1 base, with 4 bases of the junction left unmatched. This CDR3 contains 14 residues. CDR3 coding DNA: TGTGCCAGCAGCTCCGGGACTACATCCTACGAGCAGTACTTC. Translated, it gives CASSSGTTSYEQYF.

The chain joins TRBV7-6 to TRBJ2-1, with 15 bases identical to TRBD2. The CDR3 totals 16 residues. The J segment lost 11 bases and the V segment lost 5 bases, leaving 10 bases of the junction unmatched. Germline V gives CDR1 SGHVS, CDR2 FNYEAQ. CDR3 bases: TGTGCCAGCAGCGCACTGGGACTAGCGGGAGGTGATAAGCAGTTCTTC. It translates to CASSALGLAGGDKQFF.

This clonotype was recorded a few times. This chain connects TRBV20-1 to TRBJ2-1; no reliable D call. Germline CDR1 reads DFQATT; CDR2 reads SNEGSKA (reference sequence). This CDR3 has 12 residues. Trimming took off 3 bases at V and 9 bases at J, with 12 bases between the two ends. In DNA form, the CDR3 reads TGCAGTGCTAGCCCCCTAGTGGGTGAGCAGTTCTTC. As protein: CSASPLVGEQFF.

The chain combines TRBV4-1 with TRBJ1-4, with a weak D call TRBD1 (6 bases). CDR1 MGHRA and CDR2 YSYEKL come from the germline V gene. The CDR3 is 14 amino acids. With 3 bases removed from V and 7 bases from J, the gap between germline ends came to 12 bases. CDR3 DNA sequence: TGCGCCAGCAGCCAGGGGGCGATGGTTGAAAAACTGTTTTTT. The encoded protein is CASSQGAMVEKLFF.

This clonotype has only a few counts. J is TRBJ1-2 and V is TRBV27, with 11 nucleotides matching TRBD1. The CDR3 sequence is 14 residues long. With 3 bases clipped from V and 6 bases from J, the junction kept 3 bases outside the gene matches. CDR1 is MNHEY, CDR2 SMNVEV, per germline (reference sequence). The DNA of the CDR3 is TGTGCCAGCAGTTTTCGGACAGGGGGCGATGGCTACACCTTC. This sequence encodes CASSFRTGGDGYTF.

This clonotype was counted many times. As DNA, the CDR3 is TGTGCCAGCAGTTCCCCGGGACAGGGGTTAGATACGCAGTATTTT. This encodes CASSSPGQGLDTQYF. V is TRBV12-3 or TRBV12-4 and J is TRBJ2-3, with 10 bases matching TRBD1. Trimming at V came to 4 bases and at J to 5 bases, leaving 6 bases not matched to a gene. CDR3 size: 15 residues.

This clonotype was found a few times. The chain is built from TRBV20-1 and TRBJ2-2; possibly TRBD2 for D (5 bases). Germline CDR1 reads DFQATT; CDR2 reads SNEGSKA (reference sequence). The CDR3 spans 14 residues. V shed 6 bases and J shed 1 base, with 12 bases lying between them. The CDR3 sequence: CSARAAQNTGELFF. In DNA, the CDR3 is TGCAGTGCGAGGGCGGCCCAGAACACCGGGGAGCTGTTTTTT.

V usage is TRBV12-3 or TRBV12-4 and J usage is TRBJ2-3; D ambiguous. The length of the CDR3 is 17 residues. V lost 2 bases and J 0 bases, leaving 15 bases between the germline ends. The CDR3 loop reads CASSLWQGFRSTDTQYF. The CDR3 bases are TGTGCCAGCAGTTTATGGCAAGGATTCCGAAGCACAGATACGCAGTATTTT.

In DNA, the CDR3 is TGCAGCGCCTGGTGGCCGAGCTCCTACAATGAGCAGTTCTTC. It translates to CSAWWPSSYNEQFF. The gene calls are TRBV29-1 and TRBJ2-1; D call uncertain. Trimming pared 7 bases from V and 0 bases from J, leaving 13 bases between. CDR1 and CDR2 (germline): SQVTM, ANQGSEA. This CDR3 has 14 residues.

V is TRBV12-3 or TRBV12-4 and J is TRBJ1-6; unclear D gene. The germline V and J ends were trimmed by 3 bases and 9 bases, with 6 bases remaining between them. The CDR3 covers 12 residues. The CDR3 region is CASSFAGSPLHF. CDR3 sequence (DNA): TGTGCCAGCAGTTTCGCGGGTTCACCCCTCCACTTT.

This clonotype was observed at least ten times. The chain joins TRBV29-1 to TRBJ1-1; 7 positions match TRBD1. There are 12 residues in the CDR3. Germline CDR1 and CDR2: SQVTM and ANQGSEA. Trimming cost V 3 bases and J 7 bases; bases outside gene matches: 5. The CDR3 DNA follows: TGCAGCGTTGAGCCCAGGGGGTATGAAGCTTTCTTT. It specifies CSVEPRGYEAFF.

The chain links TRBV3-1 to TRBJ2-4, with TRBD2 matching 10 bases. CDR1 is LGHDT, CDR2 YNNKEL, per germline (reference sequence). The CDR3 contains 19 residues. The J segment lost 0 bases and the V segment lost 0 bases, leaving 8 bases of the junction unmatched. Here the CDR3 reads CASSQDWTSGTLAKNIQYF. The CDR3 nucleotides are TGTGCCAGCAGCCAAGACTGGACTAGCGGAACTCTAGCCAAAAACATTCAGTACTTC.

This clonotype was counted only a few times. The CDR3 here is CSVGDGGETQYF. The CDR3 nucleotides read TGCAGCGTTGGGGACGGGGGGGAGACCCAGTACTTC. The chain joins TRBV29-1 to TRBJ2-5, with 7 nucleotides matching TRBD2. The CDR3 covers 12 residues. Germline CDR1 SQVTM, CDR2 ANQGSEA. The ends lost 4 bases at V and 5 bases at J; junction bases unmatched: 4.

This clonotype was observed a handful of times. This chain links TRBV5-1 with TRBJ2-3, with D perhaps TRBD1 (5 bases). V was shortened by 5 bases and J by 3 bases, with 13 bases between the two germline ends. In germline, CDR1 is SGHRS, CDR2 YFSETQ. The CDR3 runs to 14 residues. CDR3 nucleotides: TGCGCCAGCAGGAATTCTAGGGGAACAGATACGCAGTATTTT. Its translation is CASRNSRGTDTQYF. The full variable domain, completed using reference TRBV5-1 and TRBJ2-3, is KAGVTQTPRYLIKTRGQQVTLSCSPISGHRSVSWYQQTPGQGLQFLFEYFSETQRNKGNFPGRFSGRQFSNSRSEMNVSTLELGDSALYLCASRNSRGTDTQYFGPGTRLTVL.

This clonotype has at least ten counts. The DNA for the CDR3 is TGCAGTGCTAGACAGTCCGGTAGTGAAAAACTGTTTTTT. Amino acids: CSARQSGSEKLFF. This sequence joins TRBV20-1 and TRBJ1-4, with D unclear. V dropped 2 bases and J dropped 7 bases, with 11 bases sitting between them. Per the germline V gene, CDR1 is DFQATT and CDR2 is SNEGSKA (reference sequence). The CDR3 runs 13 residues.

This clonotype was observed a handful of times. CDR3 protein: CASSIRQDSSYEQYF. CDR3 nucleotides: TGTGCCAGCAGCATCCGGCAGGATAGCTCCTACGAGCAGTACTTC. This chain joins TRBV7-2 and TRBJ2-7; D uncertain. In germline, CDR1 is SGHTA, CDR2 FQGNSA. This CDR3 contains 15 residues. Trimming shortened V by 5 bases and J by 0 bases, and 14 bases separated the two germline ends.

This clonotype appeared many times. The chain carries TRBV20-1 and TRBJ2-7, with D perhaps assigned TRBD1 or TRBD2 (5 bases each). CDR1 is DFQATT, CDR2 SNEGSKA, per germline (reference sequence). This CDR3 has 15 amino acids. Trimming stripped 0 bases from V and 7 bases from J, with 19 bases between. CDR3 sequence: CSAREGRAALSEQYF. In DNA form, the CDR3 reads TGCAGTGCTAGAGAGGGGCGGGCCGCCCTAAGTGAGCAGTACTTC.

This clonotype was recorded at least ten times. The germline gene is not matched at one end of the junction; a read error may be the cause. V usage is TRBV18 and J usage is TRBJ2-7; TRBD1 matches at 10 bases. Per the germline V gene, CDR1 is KGHSH and CDR2 is LQKENI. The CDR3 consists of 15 residues. As DNA, the CDR3 is TGCGCCAGCAGCCCACCAGGACAGGGGGGCTACGAGCAGTACTTC. Encoded protein: CASSPPGQGGYEQYF.

This chain uses TRBV5-6 with TRBJ1-5; D unresolved. This CDR3 is 15 amino acids long. The germline V and J ends were trimmed by 0 bases and 6 bases, with 13 bases remaining between them. Germline values: CDR1 SGHDT, CDR2 YYEEEE. CDR3: CASSLGAQPGQPQHF. The CDR3 DNA reads TGTGCCAGCAGCTTGGGGGCACAGCCGGGTCAGCCCCAGCATTTT. Drawing the rest from reference TRBV5-6 and TRBJ1-5, the complete variable domain is DAGVTQSPTHLIKTRGQQVTLRCSPKSGHDTVSWYQQALGQGPQFIFQYYEEEERQRGNFPDRFSGHQFPNYSSELNVNALLLGDSALYLCASSLGAQPGQPQHFGDGTRLSIL.

This clonotype came up a few times. V gene TRBV20-1 combines with J gene TRBJ1-5, with D perhaps matching TRBD1 (5 bases). Deletions cut 2 bases from V and 0 bases from J, with 11 bases between. Germline CDR1 DFQATT, CDR2 SNEGSKA (reference sequence). The CDR3 extends over 15 amino acids. For the CDR3, the DNA is TGCAGTGCTAGACTTGGGACCGATAGCAATCAGCCCCAGCATTTT. Its protein product is CSARLGTDSNQPQHF.